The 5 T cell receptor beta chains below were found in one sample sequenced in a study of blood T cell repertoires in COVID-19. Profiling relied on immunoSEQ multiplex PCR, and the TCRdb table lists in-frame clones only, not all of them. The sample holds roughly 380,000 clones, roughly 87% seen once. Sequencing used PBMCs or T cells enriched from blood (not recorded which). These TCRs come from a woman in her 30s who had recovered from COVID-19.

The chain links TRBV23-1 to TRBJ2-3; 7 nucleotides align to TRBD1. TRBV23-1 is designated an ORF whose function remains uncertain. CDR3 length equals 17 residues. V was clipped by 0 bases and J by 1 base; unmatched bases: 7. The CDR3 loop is CASSQSRYRGGTDTQYF. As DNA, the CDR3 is TGCGCCAGCAGTCAATCGAGGTACAGGGGTGGCACAGATACGCAGTATTTT.

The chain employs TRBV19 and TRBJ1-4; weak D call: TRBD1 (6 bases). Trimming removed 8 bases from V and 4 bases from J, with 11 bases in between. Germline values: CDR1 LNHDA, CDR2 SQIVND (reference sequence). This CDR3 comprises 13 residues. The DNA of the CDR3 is TGTGCCAGTTCAGGACAGCTTAATGAAAAACTGTTTTTT. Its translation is CASSGQLNEKLFF.

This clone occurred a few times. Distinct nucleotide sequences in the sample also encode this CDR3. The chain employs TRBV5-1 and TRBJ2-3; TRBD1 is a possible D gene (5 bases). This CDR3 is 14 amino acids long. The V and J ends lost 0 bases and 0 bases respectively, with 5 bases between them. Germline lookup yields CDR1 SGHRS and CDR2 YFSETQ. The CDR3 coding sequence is TGCGCCAGCAGCTTGGACAGGAGCACAGATACGCAGTATTTT. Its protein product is CASSLDRSTDTQYF.

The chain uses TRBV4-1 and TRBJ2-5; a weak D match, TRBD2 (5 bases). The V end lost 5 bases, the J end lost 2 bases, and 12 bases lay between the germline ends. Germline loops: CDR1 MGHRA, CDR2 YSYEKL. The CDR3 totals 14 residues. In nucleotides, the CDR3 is TGCGCCAGCAGCGCGGGCCCAACGCAAGAGACCCAGTACTTC. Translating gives CASSAGPTQETQYF.

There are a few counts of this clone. The DNA of the CDR3 is TGTGCCAGCAACCAACAGGCTAATGAGCAGTTCTTC. Amino acid sequence: CASNQQANEQFF. The rearrangement links TRBV7-9 to TRBJ2-1; TRBD1 might be the D (5 bases). The CDR3 totals 12 residues. Germline CDR1 reads SEHNR; CDR2 reads FQNEAQ (reference sequence). The V gene lost 7 bases and the J gene lost 7 bases, with 11 bases spanning the gap.